The present T cell receptor (beta chain) was sequenced within a study of blood T cell repertoires in COVID-19 (dated by TCRdb to 2018 to 2021). The study in broad terms: The collaborator samples originated in the United States, Italy and Spain and spanned the acute and convalescent phases of COVID-19. The dataset comprised deeply sampled blood TCRbeta repertoires from subjects exposed to, actively infected with, or recovered from COVID-19. The sample metadata nearly always contained a de-identified subject ID, COVID-19 status, age in years and sex. The samples were drawn from the first 160 participants of the ongoing ImmuneRACE study and from 1,254 subjects provided by 6 global collaborators. Where available, HLA class I and class II types were taken from metadata supplied by the sample provider and were not determined by assay-based typing. The repertoires were made available in a free public database intended to serve as a resource for research on the immune response to SARS-CoV-2. The material from the prospective study consisted of cDNA or gDNA derived from T cells, B-cell-depleted T cells, or PBMCs.

Findings and caveats that apply to the study as a whole: Clinical and demographic metadata were provided uncurated, with the amount varying by source and participant.

In Seattle, one collaborating source enrolled patients while the infection was active and tracked those patients longitudinally over the course of disease. Collaborating institutions collected whole blood in K2EDTA tubes following their own protocols. Collaborator samples were shipped for TCRbeta analysis as frozen whole blood, isolated PBMCs, or DNA extracted from either sample type. TCRbeta CDR3 regions were amplified from genomic DNA by means of the immunoSEQ Assay, a bias-controlled multiplex PCR. As for how the authors treated the data: The number of nucleated cells in each sample was estimated by amplification of reference gene primers within the assay. To quantify the absolute abundance of each unique TCRbeta CDR3 rearrangement, sequence reads were collapsed and filtered. For each sample, productive Simpson clonality was calculated as the square root of Simpson's diversity index over productive rearrangements. TCRdb retrieved this table from immuneACCESS and kept in-frame rearrangements only. Not all clones are present; in checked studies, unresolved V genes account for under half, and no reason is known for the remainder. V and J calls and clone size come straight from that table; D and trimming were deduced from the DNA. The sample data list roughly 200,000 clones, and about four fifths of these were observed just once. Under 7% of the sample is held by the ten biggest clonotypes.

CDR1 and CDR2 (SGHRS, YFSETQ) derive from the germline V gene. The CDR3 contains 20 residues, cysteine and phenylalanine counted. The retained sequence is limited to the CDR3, 60 bases, with the frame set at the first base. At the junction V is shortened by 0 bases and J by 3 bases; bases outside the gene matches: 16. About this clone: Its antigen is not yet known. Within one base of it there is no much larger clone, and no base qualities were kept.

The receptor comes from a woman aged 40 to 55 with COVID-19, enrolled during active disease. The sample consisted of peripheral blood. The chain joins TRBV5-1 to TRBJ2-3, with 10 bases matching TRBD2. For the CDR3, the sequence is CASSLGRLAGVGAITDTQYF. The DNA reads TGCGCCAGCAGCTTGGGGAGGCTAGCGGGAGTAGGGGCGATAACAGATACGCAGTATTTT.